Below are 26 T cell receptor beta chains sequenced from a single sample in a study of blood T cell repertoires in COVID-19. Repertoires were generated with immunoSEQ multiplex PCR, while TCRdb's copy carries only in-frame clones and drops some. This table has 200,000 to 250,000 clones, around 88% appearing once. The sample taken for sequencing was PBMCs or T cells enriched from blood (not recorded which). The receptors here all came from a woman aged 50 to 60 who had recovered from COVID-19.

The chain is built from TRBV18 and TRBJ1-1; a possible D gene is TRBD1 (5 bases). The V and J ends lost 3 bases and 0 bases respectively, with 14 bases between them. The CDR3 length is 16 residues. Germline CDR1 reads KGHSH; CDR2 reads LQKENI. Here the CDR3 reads CASSPMTAGMNTEAFF. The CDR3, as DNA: TGTGCCAGCTCACCTATGACAGCCGGAATGAACACTGAAGCTTTCTTT.

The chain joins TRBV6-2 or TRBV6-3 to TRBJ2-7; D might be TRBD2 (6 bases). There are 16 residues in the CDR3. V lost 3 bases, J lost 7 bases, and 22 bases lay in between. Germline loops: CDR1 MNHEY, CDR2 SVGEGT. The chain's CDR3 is CASSYRGGSRIREQYF. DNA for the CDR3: TGTGCCAGCAGTTATCGCGGAGGGTCGAGAATACGGGAGCAGTACTTC.

CDR3 sequence reads: CASIGGSSLYGYTF. As DNA, the CDR3 is TGTGCCAGCATAGGGGGCTCAAGCTTATATGGCTACACCTTC. V gene TRBV2 combines with J gene TRBJ1-2; 7 bases are a match to TRBD1. With V trimmed by 7 bases and J by 5 bases, 10 bases remained unmatched. This CDR3 spans 14 amino acids. CDR1 is SNHLY, CDR2 FYNNEI, per germline. Supplemented by reference TRBV2 and TRBJ1-2, the full variable domain reads EPEVTQTPSHQVTQMGQEVILRCVPISNHLYFYWYRQILGQKVEFLVSFYNNEISEKSEIFDDQFSVERPDGSNFTLKIRSTKLEDSAMYFCASIGGSSLYGYTFGSGTRLTVV.

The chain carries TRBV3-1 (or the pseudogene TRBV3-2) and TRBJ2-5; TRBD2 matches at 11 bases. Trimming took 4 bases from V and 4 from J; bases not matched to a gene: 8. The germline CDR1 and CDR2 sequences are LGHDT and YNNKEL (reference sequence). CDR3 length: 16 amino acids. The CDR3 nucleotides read TGTGCCAGCAGCCCGTCACTAGCGGGAGAGGGAGAGACCCAGTACTTC. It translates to CASSPSLAGEGETQYF.

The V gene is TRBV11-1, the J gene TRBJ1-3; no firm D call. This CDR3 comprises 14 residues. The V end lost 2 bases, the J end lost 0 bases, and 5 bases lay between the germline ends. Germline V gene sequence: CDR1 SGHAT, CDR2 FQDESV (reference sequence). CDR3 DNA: TGTGCCAGCAGCTTATCAGACTCTGGAAACACCATATATTTT. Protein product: CASSLSDSGNTIYF.

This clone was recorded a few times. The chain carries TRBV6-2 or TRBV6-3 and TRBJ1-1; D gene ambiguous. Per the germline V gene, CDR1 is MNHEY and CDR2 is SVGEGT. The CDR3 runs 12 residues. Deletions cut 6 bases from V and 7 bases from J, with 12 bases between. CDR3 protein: CASSRTGSEAFF. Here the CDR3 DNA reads TGTGCCAGCAGCAGGACTGGGAGTGAAGCTTTCTTT.

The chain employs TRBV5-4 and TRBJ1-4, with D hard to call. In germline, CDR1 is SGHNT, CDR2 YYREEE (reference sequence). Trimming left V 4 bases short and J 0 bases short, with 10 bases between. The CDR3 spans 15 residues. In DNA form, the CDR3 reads TGTGCCAGCAGCGCAAGTACGGCAACTAATGAAAAACTGTTTTTT. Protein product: CASSASTATNEKLFF.

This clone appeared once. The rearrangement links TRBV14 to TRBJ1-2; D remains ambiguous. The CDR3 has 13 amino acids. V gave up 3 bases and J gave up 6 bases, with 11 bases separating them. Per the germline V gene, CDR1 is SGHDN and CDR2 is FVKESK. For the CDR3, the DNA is TGTGCCAGCAGCCAGGGCAGGTGGAATGGCTACACCTTC. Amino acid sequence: CASSQGRWNGYTF.

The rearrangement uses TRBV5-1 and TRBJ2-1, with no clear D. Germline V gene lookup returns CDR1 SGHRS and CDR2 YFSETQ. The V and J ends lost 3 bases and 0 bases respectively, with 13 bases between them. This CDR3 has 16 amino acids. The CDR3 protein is CASSSNSVSSYNEQFF. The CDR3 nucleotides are TGCGCCAGCAGCTCTAACTCCGTTAGCTCCTACAATGAGCAGTTCTTC.

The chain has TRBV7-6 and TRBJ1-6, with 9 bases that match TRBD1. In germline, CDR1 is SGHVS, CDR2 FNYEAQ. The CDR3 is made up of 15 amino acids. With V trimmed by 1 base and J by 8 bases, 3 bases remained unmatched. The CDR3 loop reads CASSLEDRGYSPLHF. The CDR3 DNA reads TGTGCCAGCAGCTTAGAGGACAGGGGATATTCACCCCTCCACTTT.

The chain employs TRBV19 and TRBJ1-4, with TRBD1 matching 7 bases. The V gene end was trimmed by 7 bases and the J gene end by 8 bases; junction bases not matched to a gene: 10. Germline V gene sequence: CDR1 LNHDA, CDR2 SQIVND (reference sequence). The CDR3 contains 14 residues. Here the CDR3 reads CASIAQGRTEKLFF. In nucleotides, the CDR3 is TGTGCCAGTATCGCACAGGGGCGGACGGAAAAACTGTTTTTT.

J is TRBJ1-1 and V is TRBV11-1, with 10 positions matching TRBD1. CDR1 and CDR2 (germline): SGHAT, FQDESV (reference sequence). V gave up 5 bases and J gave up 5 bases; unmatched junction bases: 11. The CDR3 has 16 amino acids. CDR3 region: CASSNRPTGGRTEAFF. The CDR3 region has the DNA TGTGCCAGCAGCAACCGACCGACAGGGGGCAGGACTGAAGCTTTCTTT. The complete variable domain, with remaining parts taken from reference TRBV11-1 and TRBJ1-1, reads EAEVAQSPRYKITEKSQAVAFWCDPISGHATLYWYRQILGQGPELLVQFQDESVVDDSQLPKDRFSAERLKGVDSTLKIQPAELGDSAMYLCASSNRPTGGRTEAFFGQGTRLTVV.

CDR3 nucleotides: TGTGCCAGCAGTTACCGTCCGGGGGGGCGAAATCAGCCCCAGCATTTT. This gives the protein CASSYRPGGRNQPQHF. The rearrangement uses TRBV6-5 and TRBJ1-5; a possible D gene is TRBD1 (6 bases). Germline V gives CDR1 MNHEY, CDR2 SVGAGI. This CDR3 has 16 amino acids. Trimming stripped 2 bases from V and 4 bases from J, with 15 bases between.

The CDR3 DNA sequence: TGTGCCAGCAGCCCGGAGACAGGGTCGGAAAGTTTGTTCACTGAAGCTTTCTTT. This sequence encodes CASSPETGSESLFTEAFF. This rearrangement joins TRBV7-9 to TRBJ1-1; TRBD1 matches at 7 bases. The CDR3 consists of 18 residues. Germline V gives CDR1 SEHNR, CDR2 FQNEAQ (reference sequence). The trim removed 5 bases at V and 4 bases at J, leaving 19 bases unmatched.

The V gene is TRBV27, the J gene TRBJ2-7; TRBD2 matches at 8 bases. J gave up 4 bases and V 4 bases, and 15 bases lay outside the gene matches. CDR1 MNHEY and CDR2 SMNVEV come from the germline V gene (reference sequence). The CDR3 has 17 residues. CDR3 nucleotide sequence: TGTGCCAGCAGTTGGAGGGCGGGGGGCGCAGAGAGTTACGAGCAGTACTTC. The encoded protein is CASSWRAGGAESYEQYF.

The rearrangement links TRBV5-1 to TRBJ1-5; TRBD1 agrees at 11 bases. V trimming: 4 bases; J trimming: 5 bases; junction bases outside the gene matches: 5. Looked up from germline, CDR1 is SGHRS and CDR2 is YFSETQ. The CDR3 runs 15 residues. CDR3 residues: CASSPDRGLYQPQHF. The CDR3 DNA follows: TGCGCCAGCAGCCCGGACAGGGGGCTCTATCAGCCCCAGCATTTT.

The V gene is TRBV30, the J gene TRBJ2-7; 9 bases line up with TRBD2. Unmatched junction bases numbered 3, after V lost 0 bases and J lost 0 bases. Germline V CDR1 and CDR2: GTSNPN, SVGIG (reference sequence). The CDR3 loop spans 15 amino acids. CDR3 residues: CAWSVASGISYEQYF. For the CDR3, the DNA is TGTGCCTGGAGTGTAGCTAGCGGGATCTCCTACGAGCAGTACTTC.

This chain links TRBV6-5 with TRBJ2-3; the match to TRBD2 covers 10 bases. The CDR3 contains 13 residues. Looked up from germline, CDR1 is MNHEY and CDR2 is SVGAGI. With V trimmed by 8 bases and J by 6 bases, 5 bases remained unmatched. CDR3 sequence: CASSLAGDDTQYF. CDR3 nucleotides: TGTGCCAGCTCCCTAGCGGGGGATGATACGCAGTATTTT.

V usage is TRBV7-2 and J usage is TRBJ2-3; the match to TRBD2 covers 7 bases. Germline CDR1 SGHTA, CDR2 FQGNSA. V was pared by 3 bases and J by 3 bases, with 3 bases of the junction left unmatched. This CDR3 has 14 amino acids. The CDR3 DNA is TGTGCCAGCAGCTTTCGGCGGGAGACAGATACGCAGTATTTT. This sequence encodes CASSFRRETDTQYF.

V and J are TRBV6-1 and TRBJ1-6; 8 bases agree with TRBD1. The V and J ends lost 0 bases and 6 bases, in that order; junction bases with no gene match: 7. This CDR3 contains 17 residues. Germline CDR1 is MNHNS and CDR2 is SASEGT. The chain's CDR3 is CASSEARDRRPNSPLHF. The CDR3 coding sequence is TGTGCCAGCAGTGAAGCCCGGGACAGGAGACCTAATTCACCCCTCCACTTT.

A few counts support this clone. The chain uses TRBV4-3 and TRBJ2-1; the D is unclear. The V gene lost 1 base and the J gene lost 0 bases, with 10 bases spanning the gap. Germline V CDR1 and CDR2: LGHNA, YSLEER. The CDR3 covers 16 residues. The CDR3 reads CASSQGSNPSYNEQFF. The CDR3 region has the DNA TGCGCCAGCAGCCAAGGATCTAATCCCTCCTACAATGAGCAGTTCTTC.

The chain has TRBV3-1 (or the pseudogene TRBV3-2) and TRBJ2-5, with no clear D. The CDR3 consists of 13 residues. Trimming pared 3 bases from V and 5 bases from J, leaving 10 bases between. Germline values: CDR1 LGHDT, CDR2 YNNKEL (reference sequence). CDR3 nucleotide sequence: TGTGCCAGCAGCCAGTTAGTCCCGGAGACCCAGTACTTC. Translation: CASSQLVPETQYF.

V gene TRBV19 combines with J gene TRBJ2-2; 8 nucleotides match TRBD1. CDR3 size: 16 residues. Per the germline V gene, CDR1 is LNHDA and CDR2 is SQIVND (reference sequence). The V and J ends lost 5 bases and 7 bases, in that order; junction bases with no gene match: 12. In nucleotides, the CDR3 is TGTGCCAGTAGTCCGAGCGGAGCAGGGGGCTTCGGGGAGCTGTTTTTT. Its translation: CASSPSGAGGFGELFF. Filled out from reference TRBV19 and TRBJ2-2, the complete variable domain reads DGGITQSPKYLFRKEGQNVTLSCEQNLNHDAMYWYRQDPGQGLRLIYYSQIVNDFQKGDIAEGYSVSREKKESFPLTVTSAQKNPTAFYLCASSPSGAGGFGELFFGEGSRLTVL.

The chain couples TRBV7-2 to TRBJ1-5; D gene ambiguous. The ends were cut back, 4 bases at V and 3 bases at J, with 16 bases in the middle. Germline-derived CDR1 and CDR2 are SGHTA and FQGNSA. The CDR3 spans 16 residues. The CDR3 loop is CASSSLRGGDNQPQHF. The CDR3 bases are TGTGCCAGCAGCTCCCTGCGGGGTGGGGACAATCAGCCCCAGCATTTT.

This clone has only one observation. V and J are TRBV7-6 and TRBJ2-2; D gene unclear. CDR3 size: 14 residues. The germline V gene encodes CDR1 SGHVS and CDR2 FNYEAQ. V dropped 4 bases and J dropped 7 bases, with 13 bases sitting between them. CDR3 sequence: CASSSRLGDGELFF. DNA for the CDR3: TGTGCCAGCAGCTCGCGCCTAGGTGACGGGGAGCTGTTTTTT.

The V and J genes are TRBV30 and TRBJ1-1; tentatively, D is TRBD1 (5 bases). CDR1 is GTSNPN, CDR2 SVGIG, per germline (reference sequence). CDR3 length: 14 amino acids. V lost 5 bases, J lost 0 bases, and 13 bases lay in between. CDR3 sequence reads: CAWALGLMNTEAFF. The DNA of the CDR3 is TGTGCCTGGGCCCTGGGGCTTATGAACACTGAAGCTTTCTTT.